The clone carrying this TCR beta chain appeared once. The antigen remains unidentified. This specimen belongs to a study of metastatic and nonmetastatic thyroid tumors. Study overall: It was across blood and tumor or nodule tissue from malignant and benign thyroid patients that repertoires were compared.

No patient had received any treatment before thyroid surgery. Source study methods: Construction of a distant-metastasis classifier for papillary thyroid cancer relied on CDR3 differences across clinicopathological groups. MiXCR was used by TCRdb to re-call the PCR reads. Clone size and V and J calls follow TCRdb, not the original study. The repertoire has about 26,000 clones, about 26% of them found once; the top ten carry approximately 6%. Study-level points and caveats: Reports indicated that malignant thyroid tumors showed significantly higher TCR beta diversity than benign nodules did, in blood and tumor.

The receptor was derived from a female donor with papillary thyroid cancer or a benign thyroid nodule (not recorded which). Some clones in this sample may be carry-over from other donors' samples. Sequencing was done on a sample of blood.

CDR3 protein: CASSQAPGQGAWEQYF. The CDR3 nucleotides read TGCGCCAGCAGCCAAGCCCCGGGACAGGGGGCGTGGGAGCAGTACTTC. J is TRBJ2-7 and V is TRBV4-1, with 12 bases matching TRBD1. J was trimmed by 7 bases and V by 1 base; bases with no gene match: 8. The V gene's germline CDR1 is MGHRA and CDR2 YSYEKL. CDR3 length equals 16 residues.